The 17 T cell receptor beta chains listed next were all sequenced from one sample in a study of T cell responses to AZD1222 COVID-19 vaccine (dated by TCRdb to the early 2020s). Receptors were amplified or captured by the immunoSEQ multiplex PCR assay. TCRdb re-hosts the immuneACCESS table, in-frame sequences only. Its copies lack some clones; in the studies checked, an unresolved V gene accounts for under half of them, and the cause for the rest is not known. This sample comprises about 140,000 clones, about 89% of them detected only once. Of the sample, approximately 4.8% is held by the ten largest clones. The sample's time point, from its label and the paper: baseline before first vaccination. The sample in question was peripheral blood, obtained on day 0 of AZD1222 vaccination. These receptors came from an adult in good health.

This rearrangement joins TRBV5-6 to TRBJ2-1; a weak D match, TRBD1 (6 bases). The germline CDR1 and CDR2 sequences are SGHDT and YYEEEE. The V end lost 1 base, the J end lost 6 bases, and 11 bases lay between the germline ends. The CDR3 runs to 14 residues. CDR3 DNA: TGTGCCAGCAGCTTGAGGCAGGGGTTCAATGAGCAGTTCTTC. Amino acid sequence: CASSLRQGFNEQFF. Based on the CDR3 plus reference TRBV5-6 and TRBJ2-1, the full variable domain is DAGVTQSPTHLIKTRGQQVTLRCSPKSGHDTVSWYQQALGQGPQFIFQYYEEEERQRGNFPDRFSGHQFPNYSSELNVNALLLGDSALYLCASSLRQGFNEQFFGPGTRLTVL.

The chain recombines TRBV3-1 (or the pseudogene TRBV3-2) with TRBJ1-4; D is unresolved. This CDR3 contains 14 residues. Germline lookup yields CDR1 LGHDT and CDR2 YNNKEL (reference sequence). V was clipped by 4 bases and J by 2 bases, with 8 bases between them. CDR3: CASSRGFTNEKLFF. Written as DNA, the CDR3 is TGTGCCAGCAGCCGTGGGTTTACTAATGAAAAACTGTTTTTT.

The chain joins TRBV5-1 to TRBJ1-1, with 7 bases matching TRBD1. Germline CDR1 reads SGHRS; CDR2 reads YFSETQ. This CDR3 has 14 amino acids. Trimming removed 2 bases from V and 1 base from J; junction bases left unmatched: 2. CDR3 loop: CASSLRTGNTEAFF. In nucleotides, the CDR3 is TGCGCCAGCAGCTTAAGGACAGGGAACACTGAAGCTTTCTTT.

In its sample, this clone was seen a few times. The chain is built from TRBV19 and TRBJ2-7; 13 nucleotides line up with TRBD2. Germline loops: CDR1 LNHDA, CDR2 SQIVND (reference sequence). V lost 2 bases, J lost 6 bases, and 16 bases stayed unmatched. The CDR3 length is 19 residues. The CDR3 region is CASSIKLAGGSFGVGEQYF. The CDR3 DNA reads TGTGCCAGTAGTATAAAACTAGCGGGAGGGTCCTTCGGGGTGGGCGAGCAGTACTTC.

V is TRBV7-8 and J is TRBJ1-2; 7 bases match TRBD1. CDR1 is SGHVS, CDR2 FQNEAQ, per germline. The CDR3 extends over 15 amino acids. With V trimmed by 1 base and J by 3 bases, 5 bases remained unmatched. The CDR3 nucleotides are TGTGCCAGCAGCTTAGGTCAGGGGGGAGACTATGGCTACACCTTC. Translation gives CASSLGQGGDYGYTF.

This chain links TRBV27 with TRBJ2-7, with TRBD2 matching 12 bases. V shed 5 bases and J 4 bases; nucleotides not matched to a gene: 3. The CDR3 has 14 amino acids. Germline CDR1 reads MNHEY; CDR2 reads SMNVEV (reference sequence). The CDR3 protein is CASSPSGGGYEQYF. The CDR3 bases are TGTGCCAGCAGTCCTAGCGGGGGGGGATACGAGCAGTACTTC.

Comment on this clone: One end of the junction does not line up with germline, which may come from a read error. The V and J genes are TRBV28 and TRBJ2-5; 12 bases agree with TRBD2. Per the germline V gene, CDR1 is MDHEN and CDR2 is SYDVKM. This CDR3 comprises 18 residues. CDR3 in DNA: TGTGCCAGCAGTTCGAGCGGTGTGGGGCTAGCGGGAGGGTCTGTAGGAGACTTC. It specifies CASSSSGVGLAGGSVGDF.

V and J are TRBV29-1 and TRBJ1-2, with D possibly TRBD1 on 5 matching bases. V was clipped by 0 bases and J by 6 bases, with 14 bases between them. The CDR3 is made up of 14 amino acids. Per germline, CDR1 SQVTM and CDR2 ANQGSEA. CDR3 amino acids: CSVEDGPGRDGYTF. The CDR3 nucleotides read TGCAGCGTTGAAGATGGTCCAGGGAGGGATGGCTACACCTTC.

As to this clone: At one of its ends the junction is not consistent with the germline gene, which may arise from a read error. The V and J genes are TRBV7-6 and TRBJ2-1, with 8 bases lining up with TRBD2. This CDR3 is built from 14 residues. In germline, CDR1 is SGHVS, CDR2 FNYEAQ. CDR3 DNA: TGTGCCAGCAGCATAGCGGGGATCTACAATGAGCAGTTCTTC. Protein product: CASSIAGIYNEQFF.

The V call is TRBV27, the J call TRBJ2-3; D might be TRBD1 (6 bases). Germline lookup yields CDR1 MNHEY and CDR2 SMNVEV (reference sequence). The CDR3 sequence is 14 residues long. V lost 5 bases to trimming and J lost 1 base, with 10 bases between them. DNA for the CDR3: TGTGCCAGCAGTATCCGGACAGGCACAGATACGCAGTATTTT. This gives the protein CASSIRTGTDTQYF.

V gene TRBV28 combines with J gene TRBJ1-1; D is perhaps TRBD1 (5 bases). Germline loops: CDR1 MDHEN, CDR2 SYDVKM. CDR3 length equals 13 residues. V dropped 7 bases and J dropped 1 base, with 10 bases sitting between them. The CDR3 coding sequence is TGTGCCAGCATTCATCAGGGGAACACTGAAGCTTTCTTT. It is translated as CASIHQGNTEAFF.

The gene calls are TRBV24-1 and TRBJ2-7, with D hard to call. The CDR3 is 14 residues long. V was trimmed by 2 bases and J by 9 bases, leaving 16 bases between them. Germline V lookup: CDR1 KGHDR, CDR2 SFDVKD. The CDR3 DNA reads TGTGCCACCAGTGATTGGGCCCTCGTTACGGGGCAGTACTTC. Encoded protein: CATSDWALVTGQYF.

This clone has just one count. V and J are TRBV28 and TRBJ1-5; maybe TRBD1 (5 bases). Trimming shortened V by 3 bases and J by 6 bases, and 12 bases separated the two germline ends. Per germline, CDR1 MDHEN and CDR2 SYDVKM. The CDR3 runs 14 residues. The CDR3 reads CASSFEGAFQPQHF. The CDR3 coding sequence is TGTGCCAGCAGTTTCGAAGGGGCCTTTCAGCCCCAGCATTTT.

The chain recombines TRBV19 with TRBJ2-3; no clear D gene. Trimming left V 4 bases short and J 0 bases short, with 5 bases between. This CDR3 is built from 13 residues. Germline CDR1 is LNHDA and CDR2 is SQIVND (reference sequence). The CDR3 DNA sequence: TGTGCCAGTAGTAGGGTAAGCACAGATACGCAGTATTTT. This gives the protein CASSRVSTDTQYF. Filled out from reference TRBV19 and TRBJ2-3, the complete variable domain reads DGGITQSPKYLFRKEGQNVTLSCEQNLNHDAMYWYRQDPGQGLRLIYYSQIVNDFQKGDIAEGYSVSREKKESFPLTVTSAQKNPTAFYLCASSRVSTDTQYFGPGTRLTVL.

The CDR3 DNA is TGTGCCAGCACTAGCGGGACCCTCTCCTACGAGCAGTACTTC. Protein sequence: CASTSGTLSYEQYF. The genes are TRBV6-5 and TRBJ2-7; 9 nucleotides align to TRBD2. This CDR3 is 14 amino acids long. Germline values: CDR1 MNHEY, CDR2 SVGAGI. Unmatched junction bases numbered 4, after V lost 7 bases and J lost 0 bases.

CDR3 sequence reads: CASSTGSSYNSPLHF. The CDR3 DNA is TGTGCCAGCAGCACAGGGAGCTCCTATAATTCACCCCTCCACTTT. This chain uses TRBV3-1 (or the pseudogene TRBV3-2) with TRBJ1-6, with D tentatively TRBD1 (6 bases). This CDR3 spans 15 amino acids. The V and J ends lost 5 bases and 0 bases respectively, with 8 bases between them. The germline gives CDR1 LGHDT, CDR2 YNNKEL (reference sequence).

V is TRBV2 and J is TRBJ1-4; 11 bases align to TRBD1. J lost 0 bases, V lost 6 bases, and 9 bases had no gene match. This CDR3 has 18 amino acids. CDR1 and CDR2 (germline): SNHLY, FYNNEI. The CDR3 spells CASRMDRGRPATNEKLFF. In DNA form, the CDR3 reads TGTGCCAGCAGGATGGACAGGGGGCGACCAGCAACTAATGAAAAACTGTTTTTT.